Detailed here is one TCR beta chain. The sample belongs to a study of shared clonotypes between healthy human individuals. CDR1 and CDR2 (germline): LGHNA, YNFKEQ. This CDR3 region has 17 residues. V was shortened by 1 base and J by 5 bases, with 17 bases between the two germline ends. TCRdb's table, derived via immunoSEQ multiplex PCR, lists solely in-frame clones and lacks some. Seen here are about 2.4 million clones, 93% observed once, and the top ten hold about 0.38%. The chain uses TRBV4-2 and TRBJ1-4; D is unresolved. The sample was naive CD4+ T cells from PBMCs. Indicated subset: CD45RA+ positively selected. The receptor's source is a man younger than 35 in good health. Some clones in this sample may be carry-over from other donors' samples. As DNA, the CDR3 is TGTGCCAGCAGCCAAGCTCGTCGGGCCAGCAACAATGAAAAACTGTTTTTT. This encodes CASSQARRASNNEKLFF.